The following is a T cell receptor beta chain sequence with its context. Its target is unknown. Researchers used 5'RACE with constant-segment primers to make TCR alpha and TCR beta cDNA libraries that carry sample barcodes and UMIs. TCRdb analysed the 5' RACE reads with MiXCR anew, one entry per CDR3 protein. The table includes 450,000 to 650,000 distinct CDR3 sequences, roughly 18% detected once. The source of the sample is a study of T-cell memory formation after mild COVID-19. Findings and limits, study-wide: Day 37-peaking second-wave clones had unconfirmed SARS-CoV-2 specificity.

The V end lost 6 bases, the J end lost 0 bases, and 9 bases lay between the germline ends. The CDR3 totals 13 residues. CDR1 and CDR2 from the germline V gene are SQVTM and ANQGSEA. Sequencing input: PBMCs or a T cell subset sorted from them (not recorded which). The chain joins TRBV29-1 to TRBJ2-4, with D possibly matching TRBD2 (5 bases). This TCR derives from an adult woman who had mild COVID-19 (a few samples of this study predate the infection). Cell type and time point are not known. CDR3 residues: CSVRELAKNIQYF. DNA of the CDR3: TGCAGCGTAAGGGAGCTAGCCAAAAACATTCAGTACTTC. Variable domain in full (rest from reference TRBV29-1 and TRBJ2-4): SAVISQKPSRDICQRGTSLTIQCQVDSQVTMMFWYRQQPGQSLTLIATANQGSEATYESGFVIDKFPISRPNLTFSTLTVSNMSPEDSSIYLCSVRELAKNIQYFGAGTRLSVL.